This TCR beta chain appears in the sequencing data of a study of CD8 T cells in Susac syndrome. A word on this clonotype: Its antigen is still unknown.

Whole-study results and caveats: By the study's own acknowledgment, its TCR sequencing and HLA analysis included relatively few individuals.

With random hexamers, reverse transcription was performed on roughly 0.5 to 1 ug of RNA. Amplification of the TCR beta CDR3 was carried out by immunoSEQ multiplex PCR, which spanned a total of 54 Vbeta and 13 Jbeta segments. From the immunoSEQ multiplex PCR reads, TCRdb called clonotypes with MiXCR, one entry per CDR3 protein. Of some 180,000 distinct CDR3 sequences listed, about 93% are singletons. Sequencing of TCR beta drew on CD8+ and CD4+ T cells from blood. The CDR3 runs to 14 residues. V lost 7 bases to trimming and J lost 0 bases, with 12 bases between them. Material for sequencing was CD4+ T cells from PBMCs. V gene TRBV12-3 or TRBV12-4 combines with J gene TRBJ1-2; D possibly corresponds to TRBD1 (6 bases). This clonotype was obtained from a human donor in good health. The CDR3 sequence: CASTLGGSNYGYTF. CDR3 in DNA: TGTGCCAGCACCCTAGGGGGGTCTAACTATGGCTACACCTTC.